Described below is a single T cell receptor (beta chain) sequence and its context. TCRdb keeps only in-frame clones here, not all; method: immunoSEQ multiplex PCR. Found here are about 120,000 clones, 88% of them singletons; the top ten hold around 3.4%. The sample is drawn from a study of control samples from healthy donors and cancer patients. The ends were cut back, 0 bases at V and 5 bases at J, with 11 bases in the middle. The CDR3 is 14 residues long. Germline V gives CDR1 SGHDT, CDR2 YYEEEE. The V call is TRBV5-6, the J call TRBJ1-1, with D possibly matching TRBD1 (5 bases). Sequences were obtained from blood. This receptor was taken from a man aged 35-49 years in good health. The chain's CDR3 is CASSLAGRGTEAFF. CDR3 DNA sequence: TGTGCCAGCAGCTTGGCGGGGCGCGGGACTGAAGCTTTCTTT.